The 26 T cell receptor beta chains given below trace back to one sample, sequenced in a study of blood T cells in healthy people across ages. Primed by a sample-barcoded 5' primer and a J-beta primer mix, a second PCR proceeded for roughly 7 to 12 cycles. TCRdb reanalysed the 5' RACE reads using MiXCR and keeps one entry per CDR3 protein. The sample contains some 1,500,000 distinct CDR3 sequences, roughly 43% of which appear only once. Sequencing was done on a sample of blood. These TCRs come from a woman aged 18 to 35 in good health.

This chain uses TRBV6-2 or TRBV6-3 with TRBJ2-7; 7 bases align to TRBD1. The ends lost 6 bases at V and 7 bases at J; junction bases unmatched: 12. There are 14 residues in the CDR3. Germline assignment: CDR1 MNHEY and CDR2 SVGEGT. The DNA of the CDR3 is TGTGCCAGCAGAGCCGGGACAGCTGACAATGAGCAGTACTTC. This sequence encodes CASRAGTADNEQYF.

This clonotype has only a few counts. The J gene is TRBJ2-1, the V gene TRBV20-1; a possible D gene is TRBD2 (5 bases). The CDR3 is 10 residues long. Germline lookup yields CDR1 DFQATT and CDR2 SNEGSKA (reference sequence). The V and J ends lost 7 bases and 9 bases respectively, with 10 bases between them. This CDR3 reads CSGKDFEQFF. CDR3 nucleotides: TGCAGTGGTAAGGACTTTGAGCAGTTCTTC.

This clonotype has a handful of counts. The chain couples TRBV7-9 to TRBJ1-4; D is perhaps TRBD1 (6 bases). Trimming stripped 6 bases from V and 4 bases from J, with 12 bases between. The CDR3 sequence is 14 residues long. CDR1 and CDR2 (germline): SEHNR, FQNEAQ (reference sequence). The CDR3 sequence: CASRKKGGNEKLFF. Here the CDR3 DNA reads TGTGCCAGCAGGAAAAAAGGGGGTAATGAAAAACTGTTTTTT.

This clonotype appeared many times. The chain couples TRBV4-2 to TRBJ2-3; 14 nucleotides align to TRBD2. This CDR3 is built from 17 residues. Trimming at V came to 1 base and at J to 8 bases, leaving 8 bases not matched to a gene. Germline CDR1 LGHNA, CDR2 YNFKEQ. The CDR3 sequence: CASSQASPGLAGVTQYF. DNA for the CDR3: TGTGCCAGCAGCCAAGCAAGCCCGGGACTAGCGGGAGTTACGCAGTATTTT.

The chain carries TRBV29-1 and TRBJ1-1, with D perhaps TRBD1 (5 bases). Per the germline V gene, CDR1 is SQVTM and CDR2 is ANQGSEA. V was pared by 7 bases and J by 5 bases, with 20 bases between. This CDR3 has 14 residues. CDR3 residues: CSAGTGPSGTEAFF. CDR3 sequence (DNA): TGCAGCGCAGGGACCGGGCCTTCAGGAACTGAAGCTTTCTTT.

The chain carries TRBV20-1 and TRBJ1-5, with TRBD1 matching over 8 bases. The V gene's germline CDR1 is DFQATT and CDR2 SNEGSKA (reference sequence). The CDR3 spans 14 residues. V was pared by 6 bases and J by 2 bases, with 6 bases of the junction left unmatched. The CDR3 sequence: CSARTGSRNQPQHF. The CDR3 nucleotides read TGCAGTGCACGGACAGGGAGCCGCAATCAGCCCCAGCATTTT.

V gene TRBV24-1 combines with J gene TRBJ1-2; D unclear. Germline V CDR1 and CDR2: KGHDR, SFDVKD. Trimming took off 1 base at V and 3 bases at J, with 8 bases between the two ends. The CDR3 consists of 14 residues. CDR3 in amino acids: CATSDFRYYYGYTF. For the CDR3, the DNA is TGTGCCACCAGTGATTTCAGGTACTACTATGGCTACACCTTC.

In this sample, this clonotype turned up a few times. The J gene is TRBJ2-3, the V gene TRBV7-3, with 15 bases aligning to TRBD2. Germline loops: CDR1 SGHTA, CDR2 FQGTGA. The CDR3 runs 18 residues. V was pared by 5 bases and J by 1 base, with 7 bases of the junction left unmatched. The CDR3 reads CASSPGTSGRWGTDTQYF. As DNA, the CDR3 is TGTGCCAGCAGCCCGGGGACTAGCGGGAGGTGGGGCACAGATACGCAGTATTTT.

This clonotype was observed at least ten times. The gene calls are TRBV6-5 and TRBJ2-1; the D gene is possibly TRBD2 (5 bases). The J call may not be correct, given that the DNA end is closer to TRBJ2-7. The CDR3 spans 15 residues. Germline CDR1 reads MNHEY; CDR2 reads SVGAGI. CDR3 in DNA: TGTGCCAGCAGTTACACCGGGGTGTTCTACAATGAGCAGTACTTC. Protein product: CASSYTGVFYNEQYF.

V is TRBV28 and J is TRBJ2-7, with D possibly being TRBD1 or TRBD2 (5 bases each). V dropped 2 bases and J dropped 2 bases, with 16 bases sitting between them. The V gene's germline CDR1 is MDHEN and CDR2 SYDVKM. The CDR3 covers 16 residues. This chain's CDR3 is CASSLNILGATYEQYF. In DNA form, the CDR3 reads TGTGCCAGCAGTTTAAACATCCTCGGGGCTACCTACGAGCAGTACTTC.

This clonotype was picked up a small number of times. The CDR3 reads CAISGGGAGSYEQYF. CDR3 sequence (DNA): TGTGCCATCAGTGGAGGGGGTGCTGGTTCCTACGAGCAGTACTTC. The chain carries TRBV10-3 and TRBJ2-7, with a tentative D call TRBD1 (6 bases). Germline V CDR1 and CDR2: ENHRY, SYGVKD. The CDR3 runs 15 residues. V was trimmed by 4 bases and J by 1 base, leaving 14 bases between them.

This clonotype turned up a few times. The chain has TRBV4-2 and TRBJ2-1; 9 positions match TRBD2. CDR3 size: 17 residues. CDR1 is LGHNA and CDR2 is YNFKEQ in the germline V gene. After removal of 0 bases from V and 0 bases from J, the junction contained 3 bases not matched to a gene. The CDR3 region has the DNA TGTGCCAGCAGCCAAGAGGCGGGAGGGTCCTCCTACAATGAGCAGTTCTTC. Its protein product is CASSQEAGGSSYNEQFF.

This clonotype has more than one count but fewer than ten. This chain links TRBV4-1 with TRBJ2-5; 7 nucleotides line up with TRBD1. The DNA end is more similar to TRBJ2-4, so the J call may be wrong. CDR3 size: 13 residues. From germline, CDR1 is MGHRA and CDR2 YSYEKL. This chain's CDR3 is CASSPGQANIQYF. The CDR3 bases are TGCGCCAGCAGCCCAGGACAGGCAAACATTCAGTACTTC.

The chain has TRBV1 and TRBJ2-5; the table's D call TRBD1 went unverified against the DNA. TRBV1 is classified as a pseudogene. The CDR3 totals 14 residues. CDR3 sequence (DNA): TGCACCAGCACTTGCGACCGCAGGGAAAACAAGCAGTACTTC. It encodes CTSTCDRRENKQYF.

This chain links TRBV20-1 with TRBJ1-2; no reliable D call. There are 15 residues in the CDR3. Deletions cut 3 bases from V and 0 bases from J, with 14 bases between. The germline gives CDR1 DFQATT, CDR2 SNEGSKA (reference sequence). The CDR3 sequence is CSASTSTLANYGYTF. In DNA, the CDR3 is TGCAGTGCTAGTACCTCGACACTGGCTAACTATGGCTACACCTTC.

V gene TRBV6-6 combines with J gene TRBJ2-7; D remains unclear. Germline CDR1 and CDR2: MNHNY and SVGAGI (reference sequence). The CDR3 has 13 residues. The V end was cut by 7 bases, the J end by 7 bases, with 17 bases between. CDR3 DNA: TGTGCCAGCAACTTACTCAGTCCAGATGAGCAGTACTTC. This gives the protein CASNLLSPDEQYF.

Only a few counts were recorded for this clonotype. The rearrangement uses TRBV12-3 or TRBV12-4 and TRBJ2-1; perhaps TRBD2 as D (5 bases). The CDR3 is made up of 15 amino acids. V lost 2 bases to trimming and J lost 2 bases, with 10 bases between them. The CDR3 reads CASSLFGVAYNEQFF. DNA of the CDR3: TGTGCCAGCAGTTTATTCGGGGTAGCCTACAATGAGCAGTTCTTC.

The chain combines TRBV12-5 with TRBJ2-3; D possibly corresponds to TRBD2 (6 bases). This CDR3 has 16 residues. The V and J ends lost 0 bases and 4 bases respectively, with 14 bases between them. CDR1 LGHNT and CDR2 FRNRAP come from the germline V gene. The CDR3 spells CASGLVQGGVADTQYF. CDR3 sequence (DNA): TGTGCTAGTGGTTTGGTACAAGGAGGGGTCGCAGATACGCAGTATTTT.

This sequence joins TRBV6-5 and TRBJ1-2, with D maybe TRBD1 (5 bases). V lost 6 bases and J 5 bases, leaving 16 bases between the germline ends. This CDR3 spans 14 amino acids. Germline V gene lookup returns CDR1 MNHEY and CDR2 SVGAGI. The CDR3 spells CASSRQLGVYGYTF. The DNA of the CDR3 is TGTGCCAGCAGCAGACAACTAGGGGTTTATGGCTACACCTTC.

V and J are TRBV5-1 and TRBJ1-3, with D uncertain. CDR1 and CDR2 (germline): SGHRS, YFSETQ. V was clipped by 0 bases and J by 4 bases, with 11 bases between them. This CDR3 region has 15 residues. This chain's CDR3 is CASSLAAGSGNTIYF. DNA for the CDR3: TGCGCCAGCAGCTTGGCCGCGGGATCCGGAAACACCATATATTTT.

This clonotype was counted many times. V and J are TRBV29-1 and TRBJ2-7; D gene uncertain. The germline V and J ends were trimmed by 4 bases and 2 bases, with 9 bases remaining between them. There are 12 residues in the CDR3. Germline V gene data show CDR1 as SQVTM and CDR2 as ANQGSEA. The chain's CDR3 is CSVGSGAYEQYF. The DNA for the CDR3 is TGCAGCGTTGGTTCAGGAGCCTACGAGCAGTACTTC.

The chain recombines TRBV29-1 with TRBJ2-1, with D uncertain. The DNA end lines up better with TRBJ2-7; the J call may be wrong. The CDR3 extends over 14 amino acids. Germline CDR1 is SQVTM and CDR2 is ANQGSEA. The CDR3 here is CSACRLVSYNEQYF. Written as DNA, the CDR3 is TGCAGCGCATGTAGGCTAGTTTCCTACAATGAGCAGTACTTC.

The chain has TRBV5-4 and TRBJ2-3, with TRBD2 matching over 8 bases. Germline CDR1 SGHNT, CDR2 YYREEE (reference sequence). V lost 4 bases to trimming and J lost 6 bases; unmatched junction nucleotides: 10. The CDR3 loop spans 15 amino acids. CDR3 protein: CASSPYGLAGDTQYF. For the CDR3, the DNA is TGTGCCAGCAGCCCGTATGGACTAGCCGGGGATACGCAGTATTTT.

This clonotype has only a few counts. V gene TRBV28 combines with J gene TRBJ1-2; D unclear. Looked up from germline, CDR1 is MDHEN and CDR2 is SYDVKM. The CDR3 consists of 12 residues. Trimming cost V 5 bases and J 7 bases, with 11 bases left between them. CDR3 loop: CASSLRESGYTF. The DNA of the CDR3 is TGTGCCAGCAGTCTAAGGGAATCTGGCTACACCTTC.

This clonotype occurred a few times. The J gene is TRBJ2-3, the V gene TRBV7-8; D possibly corresponds to TRBD1 (5 bases). This CDR3 region has 16 residues. Germline V lookup: CDR1 SGHVS, CDR2 FQNEAQ. V lost 3 bases to trimming and J lost 1 base, with 14 bases between them. The CDR3 spells CASSFQLGAGTDTQYF. CDR3 sequence (DNA): TGTGCCAGCAGCTTTCAGTTAGGGGCGGGCACAGATACGCAGTATTTT.

The gene calls are TRBV12-3 or TRBV12-4 and TRBJ2-4; D may be TRBD1 (5 bases). Deletions cut 3 bases from V and 3 bases from J, with 12 bases between. The CDR3 is 15 residues long. The CDR3 loop is CASSLVRAGKNIQYF. CDR3 nucleotide sequence: TGTGCCAGCAGTTTGGTCAGGGCTGGCAAAAACATTCAGTACTTC.